The clone carrying this T cell receptor beta chain is a singleton in its sample. What it binds is not known. Time point: week 35, safety follow-up. Vaccination used 300 ug of mutant IDH1 20-mer peptide per dose, with topical imiquimod. In every donor, the tumor was a new WHO grade 3 or 4 IDH1-mutant, ATRX-lost astrocytoma. The data belong to a study of a mutant IDH1 vaccine in newly diagnosed glioma. For the study at large: Patients were started on vaccination 4-6 weeks after radiotherapy alone, or with temozolomide cycles. Former treatment meant radiotherapy, temozolomide, or both; the majority had gotten both. The V12 visit happened in week 35, and the V13 visit happened in week 47.

CDR1 is KGHSH, CDR2 LQKENI, per germline. V was pared by 6 bases and J by 0 bases, with 15 bases of the junction left unmatched. The CDR3 is 19 residues long. Repertoires were generated with immunoSEQ multiplex PCR, while TCRdb's copy carries only in-frame clones and drops some. There are approximately 66,000 clones in the sample; around four fifths occur only once, and roughly 4.5% lies in the top ten. The receptor's source is a man younger than 45 with glioma. The chain joins TRBV18 to TRBJ2-1; 9 bases map to TRBD2. This specimen consisted of PBMCs, obtained from a glioma patient whose treatment included an IDH1 peptide vaccine. CDR3 sequence: CASSLLESGGRSSYNEQFF. CDR3 nucleotides: TGTGCCAGCTCCCTCCTGGAGAGCGGGGGGAGAAGCTCCTACAATGAGCAGTTCTTC. Full variable domain (remainder filled in from reference TRBV18 and TRBJ2-1): NAGVMQNPRHLVRRRGQEARLRCSPMKGHSHVYWYRQLPEEGLKFMVYLQKENIIDESGMPKERFSAEFPKEGPSILRIQQVVRGDSAAYFCASSLLESGGRSSYNEQFFGPGTRLTVL.